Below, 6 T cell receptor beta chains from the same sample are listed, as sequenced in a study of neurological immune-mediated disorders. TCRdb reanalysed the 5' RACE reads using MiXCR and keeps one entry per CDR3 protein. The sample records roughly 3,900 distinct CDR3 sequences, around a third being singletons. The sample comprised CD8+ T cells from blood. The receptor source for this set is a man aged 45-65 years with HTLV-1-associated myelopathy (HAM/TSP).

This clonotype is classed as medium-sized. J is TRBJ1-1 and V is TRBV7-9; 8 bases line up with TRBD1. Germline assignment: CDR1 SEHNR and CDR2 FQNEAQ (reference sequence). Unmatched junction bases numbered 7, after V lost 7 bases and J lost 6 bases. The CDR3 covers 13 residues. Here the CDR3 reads CASIPDRDAEAFF. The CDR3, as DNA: TGTGCCAGCATCCCGGACAGGGACGCTGAAGCTTTCTTT.

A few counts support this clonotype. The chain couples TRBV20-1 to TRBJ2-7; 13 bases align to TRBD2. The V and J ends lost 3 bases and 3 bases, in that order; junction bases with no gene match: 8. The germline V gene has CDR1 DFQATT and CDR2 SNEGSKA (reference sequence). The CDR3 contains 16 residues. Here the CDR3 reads CSASPLLAGGVYEQYF. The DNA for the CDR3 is TGCAGTGCTAGCCCCCTACTAGCGGGGGGGGTCTACGAGCAGTACTTC.

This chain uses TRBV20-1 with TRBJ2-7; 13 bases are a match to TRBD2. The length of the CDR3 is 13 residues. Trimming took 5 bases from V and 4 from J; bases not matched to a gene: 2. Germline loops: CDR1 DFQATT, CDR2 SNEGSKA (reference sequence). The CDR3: CSAGTSGKYEQYF. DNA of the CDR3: TGCAGTGCTGGGACTAGCGGGAAGTACGAGCAGTACTTC.

Written as DNA, the CDR3 is TGTGCCAGCAGCTTGACGTCTAGCGGGGGACACGAGCAGTACTTC. It encodes CASSLTSSGGHEQYF. The V gene is TRBV5-6, the J gene TRBJ2-7; 10 nucleotides agree with TRBD2. The CDR3 runs to 15 residues. Germline loops: CDR1 SGHDT, CDR2 YYEEEE. V lost 1 base, J lost 5 bases, and 6 bases stayed unmatched.

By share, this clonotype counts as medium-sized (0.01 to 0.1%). CDR3 bases: TGTGCCAGCTCCCCGGACAGGGCCCCTAGGGAGCAGTACTTC. It yields the protein CASSPDRAPREQYF. The genes are TRBV18 and TRBJ2-7, with 8 nucleotides matching TRBD1. The germline CDR1 and CDR2 sequences are KGHSH and LQKENI. The V segment lost 6 bases and the J segment 7 bases; nucleotides outside the gene matches: 11. The CDR3 consists of 14 residues.

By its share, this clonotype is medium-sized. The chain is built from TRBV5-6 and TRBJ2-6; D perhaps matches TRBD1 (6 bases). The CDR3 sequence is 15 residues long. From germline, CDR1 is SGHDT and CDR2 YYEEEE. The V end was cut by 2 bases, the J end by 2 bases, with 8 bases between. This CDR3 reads CASSLTGPGANVLTF. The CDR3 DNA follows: TGTGCCAGCAGCTTAACAGGGCCTGGGGCCAACGTCCTGACTTTC.